The present entry profiles one T cell receptor beta chain with its context. What it binds is unknown. For each subset, genomic DNA was distributed in equal portions over several immunoSEQ plates. Produced via immunoSEQ multiplex PCR; TCRdb's table is partial and in-frame only. Of 1.5 million to 2.5 million clones in the sample, less than 95% were seen once. This sample was taken from a study of shared clonotypes between healthy human individuals. Study background: Per donor, CD8 memory used one plate, CD8 naive used two, CD4 memory used three and CD4 naive used three.

Study results and limitations: Genetic and exposure-history diversity was limited by the few donors.

Naive-designated CD8 cells lacked CD45RO, were positively enriched for CCR7, and omitted terminally differentiated effector memory CD45RA+ cells. This CDR3 comprises 14 residues. The germline V gene has CDR1 MNHEY and CDR2 SMNVEV (reference sequence). Trimming took 1 base from V and 4 from J, leaving 7 bases between them. The TCR comes from a man between 18 and 29 years old in good health. Sequencing input: naive CD8+ T cells sorted from blood. V usage is TRBV27 and J usage is TRBJ1-4; D is undetermined. DNA for the CDR3: TGTGCCAGCAGTTTATTAGGAAATAATGAAAAACTGTTTTTT. Residues: CASSLLGNNEKLFF.